A single sample is the source of the 26 T cell receptor beta chains below, sequenced in a study of graft-versus-host responses after intestinal transplantation. These receptors have no identified antigens. Profiling relied on immunoSEQ multiplex PCR, and the TCRdb table lists in-frame clones only, not all of them. Of 100,000 or so clones listed, 90% to 95% are singletons. The sample in question was unstimulated CD4+ T cells sorted from spleen or lymph node cells, obtained before intestinal transplant. The receptors were gathered from a human donor who received an intestinal transplant.

The J gene is TRBJ1-2, the V gene TRBV25-1, with a weak D call TRBD1 (6 bases). Per the germline V gene, CDR1 is MGHDK and CDR2 is SYGVNS. This CDR3 has 16 residues. V gave up 3 bases and J gave up 6 bases, with 20 bases separating them. The CDR3 region has the DNA TGTGCCAGCAGTGAGACCCTCAGGGGAGAAAGAAATGGCTACACCTTC. Protein sequence: CASSETLRGERNGYTF.

This rearrangement joins TRBV4-3 to TRBJ1-6; D might be TRBD1 (5 bases). Trimming cost V 6 bases and J 3 bases, with 12 bases left between them. This CDR3 contains 15 residues. Germline-derived CDR1 and CDR2 are LGHNA and YSLEER. CDR3 region: CASSTGTNYNSPLHF. The CDR3 nucleotides read TGCGCCAGCAGTACGGGGACTAACTATAATTCACCCCTCCACTTT.

V and J are TRBV4-2 and TRBJ1-2; 7 bases match TRBD1. The CDR3 runs to 15 residues. Trimming at V came to 0 bases and at J to 3 bases, leaving 4 bases not matched to a gene. Germline V gene lookup returns CDR1 LGHNA and CDR2 YNFKEQ. CDR3 region: CASSQDEGTDYGYTF. The CDR3 coding sequence is TGTGCCAGCAGCCAAGATGAGGGGACAGACTATGGCTACACCTTC.

The V call is TRBV19, the J call TRBJ2-3; TRBD1 agrees at 10 bases. The ends lost 4 bases at V and 2 bases at J; junction bases unmatched: 6. The germline V gene encodes CDR1 LNHDA and CDR2 SQIVND (reference sequence). The CDR3 is made up of 16 amino acids. The CDR3 reads CASSRRDRGYTDTQYF. The CDR3, as DNA: TGTGCCAGTAGTAGGCGGGACAGGGGTTACACAGATACGCAGTATTTT. Variable domain in full (rest from reference TRBV19 and TRBJ2-3): DGGITQSPKYLFRKEGQNVTLSCEQNLNHDAMYWYRQDPGQGLRLIYYSQIVNDFQKGDIAEGYSVSREKKESFPLTVTSAQKNPTAFYLCASSRRDRGYTDTQYFGPGTRLTVL.

The chain employs TRBV5-8 and TRBJ2-6, with D possibly matching TRBD1 (5 bases). Germline CDR1 and CDR2: SGHTS and YDEGEE. The CDR3 contains 14 residues. The V gene lost 4 bases and the J gene lost 0 bases, with 5 bases spanning the gap. This CDR3 is CASSDSSGANVLTF. The CDR3 nucleotides read TGTGCCAGCAGCGACAGCTCTGGGGCCAACGTCCTGACTTTC.

The rearrangement uses TRBV5-1 and TRBJ1-4, with TRBD1 matching 10 bases. This CDR3 has 17 amino acids. Germline V gives CDR1 SGHRS, CDR2 YFSETQ. With V trimmed by 5 bases and J by 3 bases, 10 bases remained unmatched. CDR3: CASSSGTGATANEKLFF. The CDR3 DNA follows: TGCGCCAGCAGTTCCGGGACAGGGGCTACCGCTAATGAAAAACTGTTTTTT.

V usage is TRBV5-8 and J usage is TRBJ2-2, with TRBD2 matching over 14 bases. The CDR3 sequence is 17 residues long. After removal of 5 bases from V and 5 bases from J, the junction contained 8 bases not matched to a gene. Germline CDR1 is SGHTS and CDR2 is YDEGEE. The CDR3 DNA is TGTGCCAGCAGTTTAGGACTAGCGGGAGGTGCGACCGGGGAGCTGTTTTTT. Protein: CASSLGLAGGATGELFF.

V is TRBV5-6 and J is TRBJ1-1; D perhaps matches TRBD1 (6 bases). Trimming pared 0 bases from V and 0 bases from J, leaving 15 bases between. The CDR3 has 17 residues. CDR1 and CDR2 from the germline V gene are SGHDT and YYEEEE. In nucleotides, the CDR3 is TGTGCCAGCAGCTTGGCCTCGACAGGCGCCATGAACACTGAAGCTTTCTTT. Its protein is CASSLASTGAMNTEAFF.

Only a few counts were recorded for this clone. The rearrangement links TRBV6-1 to TRBJ2-7; 9 bases fit TRBD2. This CDR3 is 13 amino acids long. Germline V CDR1 and CDR2: MNHNS, SASEGT. Losses at the gene ends were 8 bases for V and 1 base for J; bases not matched to a gene: 3. The CDR3 DNA reads TGTGCCAGCTCACTAGCGGGTTCCTACGAGCAGTACTTC. This translates into CASSLAGSYEQYF.

The V gene is TRBV19, the J gene TRBJ1-6; D is uncertain. The germline CDR1 and CDR2 sequences are LNHDA and SQIVND (reference sequence). Trimming cost V 3 bases and J 8 bases, with 11 bases left between them. The CDR3 runs to 14 residues. The CDR3 spells CASSMEAGDSPLHF. CDR3 DNA sequence: TGTGCCAGTAGTATGGAGGCAGGAGATTCACCCCTCCACTTT.

V and J are TRBV25-1 and TRBJ1-4; perhaps TRBD1 as D (5 bases). CDR1 is MGHDK and CDR2 is SYGVNS in the germline V gene. V lost 7 bases to trimming and J lost 5 bases, with 20 bases between them. The CDR3 has 16 residues. CDR3 amino acids: CASTRGLLTENEKLFF. The CDR3, as DNA: TGTGCCAGCACCAGAGGTCTCCTGACAGAAAATGAAAAACTGTTTTTT.

The V call is TRBV4-3, the J call TRBJ1-2; 7 nucleotides line up with TRBD1. The CDR3 length is 17 residues. J was trimmed by 6 bases and V by 2 bases; bases with no gene match: 15. Germline CDR1 LGHNA, CDR2 YSLEER. CDR3 loop: CASSQNKGQKGPNGYTF. The CDR3 region has the DNA TGCGCCAGCAGCCAAAACAAGGGACAGAAAGGACCGAATGGCTACACCTTC.

The chain carries TRBV9 and TRBJ2-2; 10 bases match TRBD2. CDR1 and CDR2 (germline): SGDLS, YYNGEE. This CDR3 contains 16 residues. V dropped 2 bases and J dropped 4; count of bases not matched to a gene: 5. CDR3 nucleotide sequence: TGTGCCAGCAGCGTCCTAGCGGGGGTGGCCACCGGGGAGCTGTTTTTT. Its protein is CASSVLAGVATGELFF.

The genes are TRBV14 and TRBJ1-6; 9 bases line up with TRBD1. Germline CDR1 reads SGHDN; CDR2 reads FVKESK. With V trimmed by 4 bases and J by 1 base, 5 bases remained unmatched. The CDR3 contains 17 residues. The CDR3 DNA reads as TGTGCCAGCAGCCCGCGGGACAGGGTGTCCTATAATTCACCCCTCCACTTT. Translated, it gives CASSPRDRVSYNSPLHF.

The rearrangement joins TRBV30 to TRBJ1-2; D call uncertain. Germline assignment: CDR1 GTSNPN and CDR2 SVGIG (reference sequence). The length of the CDR3 is 14 residues. V gave up 3 bases and J gave up 5 bases, with 16 bases separating them. CDR3 protein: CAWRVFRDGYGYTF. For the CDR3, the DNA is TGTGCCTGGAGAGTCTTCAGAGACGGGTATGGCTACACCTTC.

The chain couples TRBV6-6 to TRBJ2-7; TRBD1 might be the D (6 bases). The germline V gene has CDR1 MNHNY and CDR2 SVGAGI (reference sequence). The germline V and J ends were trimmed by 5 bases and 0 bases, with 14 bases remaining between them. There are 15 residues in the CDR3. CDR3 in amino acids: CASSNRQASSYEQYF. As DNA, the CDR3 is TGTGCCAGCAGTAATCGACAGGCCAGCTCCTACGAGCAGTACTTC.

The chain carries TRBV6-5 and TRBJ2-1, with TRBD2 matching 10 bases. Per the germline V gene, CDR1 is MNHEY and CDR2 is SVGAGI. The CDR3 has 16 residues. Trimming at V came to 2 bases and at J to 3 bases, leaving 4 bases not matched to a gene. The CDR3 protein is CASSYLAGDLYNEQFF. In DNA form, the CDR3 reads TGTGCCAGCAGTTACCTAGCGGGGGACCTCTACAATGAGCAGTTCTTC.

The chain is built from TRBV11-3 and TRBJ1-4; D is perhaps TRBD1 (6 bases). CDR1 is SGHNT, CDR2 YENEEA, per germline. V was pared by 5 bases and J by 4 bases, with 14 bases between. This CDR3 contains 15 residues. CDR3 DNA: TGTGCCAGCAGCCCGCGGACAGATATTAATGAAAAACTGTTTTTT. It encodes CASSPRTDINEKLFF.

This chain joins TRBV6-6 and TRBJ1-2; TRBD1 aligns across 8 bases. CDR3 length: 14 amino acids. Germline V CDR1 and CDR2: MNHNY, SVGAGI (reference sequence). V trimming: 5 bases; J trimming: 3 bases; junction bases outside the gene matches: 5. CDR3: CASSRETGDYGYTF. DNA for the CDR3: TGTGCCAGCAGTAGGGAGACAGGGGACTATGGCTACACCTTC.

J is TRBJ1-2 and V is TRBV6-6; D may be TRBD1 (5 bases). The germline CDR1 and CDR2 sequences are MNHNY and SVGAGI (reference sequence). The CDR3 spans 14 residues. Trimming took off 6 bases at V and 2 bases at J, with 13 bases between the two ends. CDR3 sequence reads: CASRKMDMNYGYTF. The CDR3 bases are TGTGCCAGCAGGAAAATGGACATGAACTATGGCTACACCTTC.

This chain joins TRBV7-9 and TRBJ2-7, with TRBD1 matching over 9 bases. Germline V gene data show CDR1 as SEHNR and CDR2 as FQNEAQ (reference sequence). V was pared by 0 bases and J by 3 bases, with 3 bases of the junction left unmatched. The CDR3 loop spans 15 amino acids. CDR3 coding DNA: TGTGCCAGCAGCTTAGCAGGGACAGGGAACTACGAGCAGTACTTC. Protein sequence: CASSLAGTGNYEQYF. Full variable domain (rest looked up from reference TRBV7-9 and TRBJ2-7): DTGVSQNPRHKITKRGQNVTFRCDPISEHNRLYWYRQTLGQGPEFLTYFQNEAQLEKSRLLSDRFSAERPKGSFSTLEIQRTEQGDSAMYLCASSLAGTGNYEQYFGPGTRLTVT.

This clone appeared a single time. This CDR3 reads CASSVTRNGELFF. CDR3 in DNA: TGTGCCAGCAGCGTAACGAGGAACGGGGAGCTGTTTTTT. The V gene is TRBV9, the J gene TRBJ2-2; D gene uncertain. Between the trimmed V and J ends, which lost 1 base and 7 bases, there was a span of 8 bases. The CDR3 contains 13 residues. In germline, CDR1 is SGDLS, CDR2 YYNGEE. The full variable domain, completed using reference TRBV9 and TRBJ2-2, is DSGVTQTPKHLITATGQRVTLRCSPRSGDLSVYWYQQSLDQGLQFLIQYYNGEERAKGNILERFSAQQFPDLHSELNLSSLELGDSALYFCASSVTRNGELFFGEGSRLTVL.

The V and J genes are TRBV30 and TRBJ2-1; the match to TRBD2 covers 11 bases. Germline V lookup: CDR1 GTSNPN, CDR2 SVGIG (reference sequence). The junction had 5 bases not matched to a gene; V was cut back by 6 bases and J by 4 bases. CDR3 length equals 14 residues. The CDR3 is CACLAGGKYNEQFF. CDR3 nucleotides: TGTGCCTGCCTAGCGGGGGGTAAATACAATGAGCAGTTCTTC.

This chain connects TRBV28 to TRBJ1-2; D not resolved. The CDR3 length is 12 residues. The V end was cut by 6 bases, the J end by 6 bases, with 11 bases between. Germline CDR1 is MDHEN and CDR2 is SYDVKM. CDR3 amino acids: CASRFPGNGYTF. CDR3 coding DNA: TGTGCCAGCAGGTTTCCGGGTAATGGCTACACCTTC.

This chain joins TRBV4-1 and TRBJ1-3; TRBD1 matches at 8 bases. Trimming took 0 bases from V and 4 from J; bases not matched to a gene: 5. The CDR3 spans 16 residues. CDR1 and CDR2 from the germline V gene are MGHRA and YSYEKL. The CDR3 region has the DNA TGCGCCAGCAGCCAAGATCGGGGGGACAGGGGAAACACCATATATTTT. Its protein product is CASSQDRGDRGNTIYF.

The chain recombines TRBV4-2 with TRBJ1-6; 8 bases agree with TRBD1. This CDR3 comprises 16 residues. Germline CDR1 is LGHNA and CDR2 is YNFKEQ. After removal of 0 bases from V and 7 bases from J, the junction contained 5 bases not matched to a gene. As DNA, the CDR3 is TGTGCCAGCAGCCAAGAGTTGGACAGGGACAATTCACCCCTCCACTTT. This gives the protein CASSQELDRDNSPLHF.